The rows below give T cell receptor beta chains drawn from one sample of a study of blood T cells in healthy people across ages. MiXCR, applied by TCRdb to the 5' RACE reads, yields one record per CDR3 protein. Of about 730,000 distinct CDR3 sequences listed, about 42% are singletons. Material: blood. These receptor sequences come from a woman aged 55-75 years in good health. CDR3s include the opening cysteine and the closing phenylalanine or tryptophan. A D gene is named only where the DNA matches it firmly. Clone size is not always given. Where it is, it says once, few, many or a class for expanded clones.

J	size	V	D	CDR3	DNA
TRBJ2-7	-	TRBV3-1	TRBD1	CASSQVRTGGTGEQYF	TGTGCCAGCAGCCAAGTCAGAACAGGGGGGACCGGGGAGCAGTACTTC
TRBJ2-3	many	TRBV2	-	CASSEVGGYTDTQYF	TGTGCCAGCAGTGAAGTTGGTGGCTACACAGATACGCAGTATTTT
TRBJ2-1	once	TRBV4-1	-	CASSHDRAGINEQFF	TGCGCCAGCAGCCACGACAGGGCGGGGATCAATGAGCAGTTCTTC
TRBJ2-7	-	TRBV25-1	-	CASSPRGFDEQYF	TGTGCCAGCAGTCCCAGGGGCTTCGACGAGCAGTACTTC
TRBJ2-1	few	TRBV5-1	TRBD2	CASSLESSGGSTYNEQFF	TGCGCCAGCAGCTTGGAGAGTAGCGGGGGGTCAACCTACAATGAGCAGTTCTTC
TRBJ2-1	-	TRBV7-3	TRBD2	CASSSGALAGVYNEQFF	TGTGCCAGCAGCTCAGGGGCCCTAGCGGGAGTTTACAATGAGCAGTTCTTC
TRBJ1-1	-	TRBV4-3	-	CASSQDPAGGTEAFF	TGCGCCAGCAGCCAAGACCCGGCGGGCGGCACTGAAGCTTTCTTT
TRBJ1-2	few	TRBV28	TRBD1	CASRGGRLYGYTF	TGTGCCAGCAGAGGGGGCCGCCTCTATGGCTACACCTTC
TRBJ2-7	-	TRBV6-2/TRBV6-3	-	CASSQWELGPRFGEQYF	TGTGCCAGCAGTCAGTGGGAGCTTGGCCCTCGCTTCGGAGAGCAGTACTTC
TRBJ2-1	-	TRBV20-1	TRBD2	CSAPNSGRYYNEQFF	TGCAGTGCGCCGAATAGCGGGAGGTATTACAATGAGCAGTTCTTC
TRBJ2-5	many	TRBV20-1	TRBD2	CSASAGVGRETQYF	TGCAGTGCGTCTGCGGGAGTAGGCCGAGAGACCCAGTACTTC
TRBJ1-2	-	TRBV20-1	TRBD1	CSAQTGTGGYTF	TGCAGTGCCCAGACAGGGACTGGAGGCTACACCTTC
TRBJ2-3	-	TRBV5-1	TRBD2	CASSLYRSGTVTDTQYF	TGCGCCAGCAGCTTGTATAGGAGCGGGACCGTCACAGATACGCAGTATTTT
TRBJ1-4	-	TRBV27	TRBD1	CASSLSQGENEKLFF	TGTGCCAGCAGTTTATCACAGGGGGAAAATGAAAAACTGTTTTTT
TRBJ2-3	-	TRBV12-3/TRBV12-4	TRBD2	CANSSGTSGGDTQYF	TGTGCCAACAGTTCCGGGACTAGCGGGGGGGATACGCAGTATTTT
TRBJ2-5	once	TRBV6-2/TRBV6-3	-	CASSYKGQTQYF	TGTGCCAGCAGTTACAAGGGTCAGACCCAGTACTTC
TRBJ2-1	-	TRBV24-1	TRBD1	CATSPKTGDSSYNEQFF	TGTGCCACCAGTCCCAAGACAGGGGATAGCTCCTACAATGAGCAGTTCTTC
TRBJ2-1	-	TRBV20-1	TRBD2	CSATRTGTSGANEQFF	TGCAGTGCTACTCGAACCGGGACTAGCGGGGCCAATGAGCAGTTCTTC
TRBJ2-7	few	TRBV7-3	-	CASSYGYNEQYF	TGTGCCAGCAGCTACGGATACAATGAGCAGTACTTC
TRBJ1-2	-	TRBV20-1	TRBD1	CSAIDVTGGIDGYTF	TGCAGTGCTATCGACGTGACAGGGGGCATCGATGGCTACACCTTC
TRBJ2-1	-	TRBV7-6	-	CAGSAMGGGVLEQFF	TGTGCCGGCAGCGCCATGGGAGGGGGTGTCCTTGAGCAGTTCTTC
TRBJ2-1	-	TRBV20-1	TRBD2	CSARGPGGAREQFF	TGCAGTGCTAGAGGCCCGGGGGGGGCGAGAGAGCAGTTCTTC
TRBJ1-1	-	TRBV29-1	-	CSVVSGRIEAFF	TGCAGCGTTGTGTCGGGGAGGATTGAAGCTTTCTTT
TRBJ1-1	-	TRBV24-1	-	CATSDGGTLGRENAEAFF	TGTGCCACCAGTGATGGCGGGACGCTCGGGAGAGAGAACGCTGAAGCTTTCTTT
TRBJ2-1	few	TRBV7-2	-	CASSFPGGETQFF	TGTGCCAGCAGCTTCCCCGGGGGCGAGACCCAGTTCTTC
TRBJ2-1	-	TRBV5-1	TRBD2	CASSSASGGAWGNEQFF	TGCGCCAGCAGCTCCGCTAGCGGGGGGGCCTGGGGCAATGAGCAGTTCTTC
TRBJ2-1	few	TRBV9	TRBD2	CASSSHGGSGRARNYNEQFF	TGTGCCAGCAGCTCCCATGGGGGTAGCGGGAGGGCCCGTAACTACAATGAGCAGTTCTTC
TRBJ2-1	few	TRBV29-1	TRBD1	CSVEPSGGTDEQFF	TGCAGCGTTGAACCTTCAGGGGGAACCGATGAGCAGTTCTTC
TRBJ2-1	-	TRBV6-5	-	CASSYLLGQGGVDEQFF	TGTGCCAGCAGTTACCTTCTCGGGCAGGGGGGGGTCGATGAGCAGTTCTTC
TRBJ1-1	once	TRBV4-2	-	CASSQAGISTEAFF	TGTGCCAGCAGCCAGGCAGGGATAAGCACTGAAGCTTTCTTT
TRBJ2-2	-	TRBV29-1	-	CSVDAVPDTGELFF	TGCAGCGTTGATGCGGTGCCAGACACCGGGGAGCTGTTTTTT
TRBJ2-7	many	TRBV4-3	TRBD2	CASSQNTFGTRPYEQYF	TGCGCCAGCAGCCAAAACACCTTCGGGACTAGACCCTACGAGCAGTACTTC
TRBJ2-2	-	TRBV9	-	CASSLGVTGNTGELFF	TGTGCCAGCAGCTTAGGAGTGACAGGGAACACCGGGGAGCTGTTTTTT
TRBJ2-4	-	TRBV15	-	CATSRDTVKNIQYF	TGTGCCACCAGCAGAGATACCGTGAAAAACATTCAGTACTTC
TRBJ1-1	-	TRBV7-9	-	CASSFGDLGAFF	TGTGCCAGCAGCTTTGGCGACCTGGGAGCTTTCTTT
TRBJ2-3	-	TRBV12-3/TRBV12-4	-	CASSLRERADTQYF	TGTGCCAGCAGTCTAAGGGAACGGGCAGATACGCAGTATTTT
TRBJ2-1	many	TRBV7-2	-	CASGRSYNEQFF	TGTGCCAGCGGCCGGTCCTACAATGAGCAGTTCTTC
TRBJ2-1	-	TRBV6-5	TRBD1	CASSTGGKDEQFF	TGTGCCAGCAGTACAGGGGGCAAGGATGAGCAGTTCTTC
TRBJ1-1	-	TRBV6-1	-	CASSESRTEAFF	TGTGCCAGCAGTGAATCTAGGACTGAAGCTTTCTTT
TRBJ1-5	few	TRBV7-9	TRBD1	CASSLASGQGNQPQHF	TGTGCCAGCAGCTTAGCCTCAGGACAGGGTAATCAGCCCCAGCATTTT
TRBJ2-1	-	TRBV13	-	CASSGYGGGKSQFF	TGTGCTAGCAGCGGCTATGGGGGCGGGAAGTCCCAGTTCTTC
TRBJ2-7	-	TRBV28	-	CASNRAYEQYF	TGTGCCAGCAATCGGGCCTACGAGCAGTACTTC
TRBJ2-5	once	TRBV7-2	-	CTSSLSWGTAETQYF	TGTACCAGCAGCTTATCATGGGGAACCGCAGAGACCCAGTACTTC
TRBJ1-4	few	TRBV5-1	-	CASSLGENEKLFF	TGCGCCAGCAGCCTCGGAGAAAATGAAAAACTGTTTTTT
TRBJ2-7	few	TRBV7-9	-	CASSFEKSEQYF	TGTGCCAGCAGCTTCGAAAAAAGCGAGCAGTACTTC